This is a list of T cell receptor beta chains from one sample in a study of human T cells and chemical hapten exposure. Each CDR3 protein is one row after TCRdb ran MiXCR on the RACE reads. The sample lists roughly 84,000 distinct CDR3 sequences; roughly 10% were seen once. This specimen was whole blood, taken in connection with sensitization to the hapten diphenylcyclopropenone (DPC). These receptors were obtained from a woman aged 50 to 60 with alopecia areata. Some clones in this sample may be carry-over from other donors' samples. The CDR3 runs from the conserved cysteine through the conserved F or W. D genes are given only for firm matches. The size of a clone is reported for some rows only, either as once, few or many, or as a class for expanded clones.

j_call: TRBJ2-5
v_call: TRBV5-4
d_call: -
clone_size: many
cdr3_aa: CASSLGQQETQYF
cdr3_nt: TGTGCCAGCAGCTTGGGACAGCAAGAGACCCAGTACTTC

j_call: TRBJ1-5
v_call: TRBV7-2
d_call: -
clone_size: many
cdr3_aa: CASSLSVGGSNQPQHF
cdr3_nt: TGTGCCAGCAGCTTAAGCGTGGGCGGGAGCAATCAGCCCCAGCATTTT

j_call: TRBJ1-3
v_call: TRBV20-1
d_call: -
clone_size: many
cdr3_aa: CSARDPGLGNTIYF
cdr3_nt: TGCAGTGCTAGAGATCCAGGGCTTGGAAACACCATATATTTT

j_call: TRBJ2-2
v_call: TRBV5-1
d_call: TRBD1
clone_size: many
cdr3_aa: CASPPLKGTGGRKNTGELFF
cdr3_nt: TGCGCCAGCCCGCCACTAAAAGGGACAGGGGGCCGGAAGAACACCGGGGAGCTGTTTTTT

j_call: TRBJ2-1
v_call: TRBV20-1
d_call: -
clone_size: few
cdr3_aa: CSAGAVSSYNEQFF
cdr3_nt: TGCAGTGCTGGTGCGGTTAGCTCCTACAATGAGCAGTTCTTC

j_call: TRBJ2-5
v_call: TRBV21-1
d_call: -
clone_size: few
cdr3_aa: CASSKGGTSGFGETQYF
cdr3_nt: TGTGCCAGCAGCAAAGGGGGGACTAGCGGATTCGGGGAGACCCAGTACTTC

j_call: TRBJ2-1
v_call: TRBV4-3
d_call: TRBD1
clone_size: few
cdr3_aa: CASSSQTITGTGHLGEQFF
cdr3_nt: TGCGCCAGCAGCTCCCAAACAATTACCGGGACAGGGCACTTGGGGGAGCAGTTCTTC

j_call: TRBJ1-3
v_call: TRBV12-3/TRBV12-4
d_call: -
clone_size: few
cdr3_aa: CASSLGNTIYF
cdr3_nt: TGTGCCAGCAGTTTGGGAAACACCATATATTTT

j_call: TRBJ2-1
v_call: TRBV6-2/TRBV6-3
d_call: TRBD1
clone_size: -
cdr3_aa: CASRGTGDRRGQFF
cdr3_nt: TGTGCCAGCAGGGGGACAGGCGATCGACGCGGGCAGTTCTTC

j_call: TRBJ1-1
v_call: TRBV4-2
d_call: -
clone_size: many
cdr3_aa: CASSQELRTPNTEAFF
cdr3_nt: TGTGCCAGCAGCCAAGAATTGAGGACACCGAACACTGAAGCTTTCTTT

j_call: TRBJ2-2
v_call: TRBV6-5
d_call: -
clone_size: few
cdr3_aa: CASSPLGGELFF
cdr3_nt: TGTGCCAGCAGCCCCTTGGGCGGGGAGCTGTTTTTT

j_call: TRBJ1-6
v_call: TRBV20-1
d_call: TRBD1
clone_size: few
cdr3_aa: CSAPGQGSYNSPLHF
cdr3_nt: TGCAGTGCCCCGGGACAGGGGTCCTATAATTCACCCCTCCACTTT

j_call: TRBJ1-6
v_call: TRBV7-2
d_call: TRBD1
clone_size: -
cdr3_aa: CASSFRDRANSPLHF
cdr3_nt: TGTGCCAGCAGCTTCCGGGACAGGGCCAATTCACCCCTCCACTTT

j_call: TRBJ1-1
v_call: TRBV20-1
d_call: TRBD1
clone_size: many
cdr3_aa: CSARPLRGDFEAFF
cdr3_nt: TGCAGTGCTAGGCCTCTCAGGGGGGATTTCGAAGCTTTCTTT

j_call: TRBJ2-7
v_call: TRBV5-5
d_call: TRBD1
clone_size: many
cdr3_aa: CASRIGQEPTYEQYF
cdr3_nt: TGTGCCAGCAGAATAGGACAGGAACCTACCTACGAGCAGTACTTC

j_call: TRBJ2-6
v_call: TRBV19
d_call: -
clone_size: -
cdr3_aa: CASSIVAVATSGANVLTF
cdr3_nt: TGTGCCAGTAGTATTGTCGCAGTCGCCACATCTGGGGCCAACGTCCTGACTTTC

j_call: TRBJ1-5
v_call: TRBV15
d_call: -
clone_size: many
cdr3_aa: CATSRSGGNQPQHF
cdr3_nt: TGTGCCACCAGCAGGTCGGGTGGCAATCAGCCCCAGCATTTT

j_call: TRBJ2-1
v_call: TRBV12-3/TRBV12-4
d_call: TRBD2
clone_size: many
cdr3_aa: CASSSGLAGGNEQFF
cdr3_nt: TGTGCCAGCAGTTCGGGACTAGCGGGAGGAAATGAGCAGTTCTTC

j_call: TRBJ2-1
v_call: TRBV9
d_call: -
clone_size: many
cdr3_aa: CASGGRVGNEQFF
cdr3_nt: TGTGCCAGCGGAGGCAGGGTAGGAAATGAGCAGTTCTTC

j_call: TRBJ1-1
v_call: TRBV12-5
d_call: -
clone_size: -
cdr3_aa: CASAMGGRNTEAFF
cdr3_nt: TGTGCTAGTGCCATGGGGGGCAGGAACACTGAAGCTTTCTTT

j_call: TRBJ1-5
v_call: TRBV7-2
d_call: -
clone_size: -
cdr3_aa: CASSLGGAFSNQPQHF
cdr3_nt: TGTGCCAGCAGCTTAGGCGGGGCCTTTAGCAATCAGCCCCAGCATTTT

j_call: TRBJ2-3
v_call: TRBV20-1
d_call: TRBD2
clone_size: many
cdr3_aa: CSARLLAGEDTQYF
cdr3_nt: TGCAGTGCCAGGCTACTAGCGGGAGAAGATACGCAGTATTTT

j_call: TRBJ1-1
v_call: TRBV18
d_call: -
clone_size: -
cdr3_aa: CASSPSAGTWTEAFF
cdr3_nt: TGTGCCAGCTCGCCTTCGGCAGGGACGTGGACTGAAGCTTTCTTT

j_call: TRBJ1-1
v_call: TRBV6-6
d_call: -
clone_size: many
cdr3_aa: CASSSSGAGGTEAFF
cdr3_nt: TGTGCCAGCAGTTCCTCAGGGGCGGGAGGGACTGAAGCTTTCTTT

j_call: TRBJ2-5
v_call: TRBV9
d_call: -
clone_size: few
cdr3_aa: CASSVGHRETQYF
cdr3_nt: TGTGCCAGCAGCGTAGGACATCGTGAGACCCAGTACTTC

j_call: TRBJ2-5
v_call: TRBV7-3
d_call: -
clone_size: many
cdr3_aa: CASSLSGTQETQYF
cdr3_nt: TGTGCCAGCAGCTTATCCGGAACACAAGAGACCCAGTACTTC

j_call: TRBJ2-2
v_call: TRBV5-1
d_call: -
clone_size: few
cdr3_aa: CASSLRPQLPGELFF
cdr3_nt: TGCGCCAGCAGCTTGAGACCACAGCTGCCCGGGGAGCTGTTTTTT

j_call: TRBJ2-3
v_call: TRBV11-2
d_call: -
clone_size: -
cdr3_aa: CASSLGAGSDTQYF
cdr3_nt: TGTGCCAGCAGCTTAGGGGCAGGTTCGGATACGCAGTATTTT

j_call: TRBJ2-5
v_call: TRBV28
d_call: -
clone_size: many
cdr3_aa: CASSFGYPKETQYF
cdr3_nt: TGTGCCAGCAGTTTCGGGTACCCTAAAGAGACCCAGTACTTC

j_call: TRBJ2-5
v_call: TRBV20-1
d_call: -
clone_size: many
cdr3_aa: CSASRGASGTQYF
cdr3_nt: TGCAGTGCTAGTCGTGGGGCCTCGGGGACCCAGTACTTC

j_call: TRBJ2-1
v_call: TRBV24-1
d_call: TRBD2
clone_size: -
cdr3_aa: CATSDPRLAGSPQFF
cdr3_nt: TGTGCCACCAGTGATCCCCGACTAGCGGGATCCCCCCAGTTCTTC

j_call: TRBJ2-3
v_call: TRBV27
d_call: -
clone_size: -
cdr3_aa: CASSLTRYTDTQYF
cdr3_nt: TGTGCCAGCAGTCTTACCCGATACACAGATACGCAGTATTTT

j_call: TRBJ2-7
v_call: TRBV3-1
d_call: -
clone_size: many
cdr3_aa: CASSQDRRSSYEQYF
cdr3_nt: TGTGCCAGCAGCCAAGACCGACGAAGCTCCTACGAGCAGTACTTC

j_call: TRBJ2-1
v_call: TRBV3-1
d_call: -
clone_size: many
cdr3_aa: CASSRGVEQFF
cdr3_nt: TGTGCCAGCAGCCGGGGCGTTGAGCAGTTCTTC

j_call: TRBJ2-3
v_call: TRBV12-3/TRBV12-4
d_call: TRBD2
clone_size: many
cdr3_aa: CASSSREGSTDTQYF
cdr3_nt: TGTGCCAGCAGTTCGCGGGAGGGTAGCACAGATACGCAGTATTTT

j_call: TRBJ2-7
v_call: TRBV20-1
d_call: TRBD2
clone_size: many
cdr3_aa: CSARAPGLAEYEQYF
cdr3_nt: TGCAGTGCTAGAGCTCCGGGACTAGCAGAGTACGAGCAGTACTTC

j_call: TRBJ2-3
v_call: TRBV12-3/TRBV12-4
d_call: TRBD2
clone_size: -
cdr3_aa: CASSPVGLAGRSDTQYF
cdr3_nt: TGTGCCAGCAGCCCAGTCGGACTAGCGGGAAGGTCAGATACGCAGTATTTT

j_call: TRBJ2-3
v_call: TRBV7-3
d_call: TRBD2
clone_size: -
cdr3_aa: CASSFRLAGGADTQYF
cdr3_nt: TGTGCCAGCAGCTTCCGACTAGCGGGAGGGGCAGATACGCAGTATTTT

j_call: TRBJ2-7
v_call: TRBV20-1
d_call: TRBD1
clone_size: -
cdr3_aa: CSAPRTGSGEQYF
cdr3_nt: TGCAGTGCTCCTCGGACAGGCTCAGGCGAGCAGTACTTC

j_call: TRBJ2-2
v_call: TRBV7-9
d_call: -
clone_size: -
cdr3_aa: CASSLNRGNTGELFF
cdr3_nt: TGTGCCAGCAGCTTAAACCGGGGGAACACCGGGGAGCTGTTTTTT

j_call: TRBJ1-2
v_call: TRBV9
d_call: -
clone_size: many
cdr3_aa: CASSVGWGLIYGYTF
cdr3_nt: TGTGCCAGCAGCGTGGGTTGGGGTCTAATCTATGGCTACACCTTC

j_call: TRBJ2-5
v_call: TRBV7-2
d_call: TRBD1
clone_size: -
cdr3_aa: CASSQRQGKEETQYF
cdr3_nt: TGTGCCAGCAGCCAACGACAGGGGAAAGAAGAGACCCAGTACTTC

j_call: TRBJ2-1
v_call: TRBV28
d_call: -
clone_size: -
cdr3_aa: CASSYRDRSSYNEQFF
cdr3_nt: TGTGCCAGCAGTTACCGGGACCGGAGCTCCTACAATGAGCAGTTCTTC

j_call: TRBJ2-1
v_call: TRBV6-5
d_call: -
clone_size: many
cdr3_aa: CASSYGTSRNEQFF
cdr3_nt: TGTGCCAGCAGTTACGGGACTTCTAGAAATGAGCAGTTCTTC

j_call: TRBJ2-1
v_call: TRBV20-1
d_call: TRBD1
clone_size: few
cdr3_aa: CSARASAGGLGEQFF
cdr3_nt: TGCAGTGCTAGAGCGTCGGCAGGGGGTCTCGGTGAGCAGTTCTTC

j_call: TRBJ2-1
v_call: TRBV11-2
d_call: -
clone_size: -
cdr3_aa: CASSLVRNNEQFF
cdr3_nt: TGTGCCAGCAGCTTAGTTCGGAACAATGAGCAGTTCTTC

j_call: TRBJ1-1
v_call: TRBV6-1
d_call: -
clone_size: few
cdr3_aa: CASSETLVGTEAFF
cdr3_nt: TGTGCCAGCAGTGAAACTCTCGTGGGAACTGAAGCTTTCTTT

j_call: TRBJ2-7
v_call: TRBV4-2
d_call: -
clone_size: -
cdr3_aa: CASSHVDSYEQYF
cdr3_nt: TGTGCCAGCAGCCACGTGGACAGCTACGAGCAGTACTTC

j_call: TRBJ1-1
v_call: TRBV6-5
d_call: -
clone_size: -
cdr3_aa: CASSATWDPIWEKNTEAFF
cdr3_nt: TGTGCCAGCAGTGCAACTTGGGACCCAATTTGGGAAAAAAACACTGAAGCTTTCTTT

j_call: TRBJ2-7
v_call: TRBV7-2
d_call: -
clone_size: few
cdr3_aa: CATQLLGPVGHDEQYF
cdr3_nt: TGTGCCACCCAGCTTTTAGGCCCGGTGGGCCACGACGAGCAGTACTTC

j_call: TRBJ2-1
v_call: TRBV19
d_call: TRBD1
clone_size: -
cdr3_aa: CASSPPGGGYEQFF
cdr3_nt: TGTGCCAGTAGTCCCCCAGGGGGTGGATATGAGCAGTTCTTC

j_call: TRBJ2-3
v_call: TRBV10-3
d_call: -
clone_size: many
cdr3_aa: CAISEELSSDTQYF
cdr3_nt: TGTGCCATCAGTGAGGAGTTATCCTCAGATACGCAGTATTTT

j_call: TRBJ2-2
v_call: TRBV7-2
d_call: -
clone_size: few
cdr3_aa: CASSLTGRENGELFF
cdr3_nt: TGTGCCAGCAGCTTAACCGGACGGGAGAACGGGGAGCTGTTTTTT

j_call: TRBJ2-1
v_call: TRBV7-7
d_call: TRBD2
clone_size: -
cdr3_aa: CASSSGGTSSNEQFF
cdr3_nt: TGTGCTAGCAGCTCCGGTGGGACTAGCAGCAATGAGCAGTTCTTC

j_call: TRBJ1-1
v_call: TRBV16
d_call: -
clone_size: many
cdr3_aa: CASSHLQGNTEAFF
cdr3_nt: TGTGCCAGCAGCCACCTACAGGGGAACACTGAAGCTTTCTTT

j_call: TRBJ2-1
v_call: TRBV11-1
d_call: TRBD2
clone_size: many
cdr3_aa: CASSPYPSGTGNEQFF
cdr3_nt: TGTGCCAGCAGCCCATACCCTAGCGGGACCGGCAATGAGCAGTTCTTC